The rows below give T cell receptor beta chains drawn from one sample of a study of T cell responses to AZD1222 COVID-19 vaccine. The protocol was immunoSEQ multiplex PCR, while the TCRdb copy is restricted to in-frame clones and leaves out a portion. The sample lists 95,000 to 150,000 clones, approximately 89% occurring once. The sequences come from peripheral blood, collected on day 0 of AZD1222 vaccination. These receptor sequences come from an adult in good health. Both conserved end residues are part of each CDR3. The D gene is left open where the match is weak. Clone size is stated in some rows and not others, as once, few, many or a class when expanded.

len,d_gene,abundance,j_gene,v_gene,CDR3nt,CDR3aa
14,-,-,TRBJ1-1,TRBV5-4,TGTGCCAGCAGCAATCTGGATCTGAACACTGAAGCTTTCTTT,CASSNLDLNTEAFF
15,-,-,TRBJ1-5,TRBV21-1,TGTGCCAGCAGCAAAAAAGGTCCCGGGGAGCAGCCCCAGCATTTT,CASSKKGPGEQPQHF
12,-,-,TRBJ2-7,TRBV7-9,TGTGCCAGCAGCTTATCGGGCTACGAGCAGTACTTC,CASSLSGYEQYF
15,-,-,TRBJ1-1,TRBV27,TGTGCCAGCAGTTTTGGCCTGGGGGGGGCCACTGAAGCTTTCTTT,CASSFGLGGATEAFF
16,-,-,TRBJ1-6,TRBV19,TGTGCCAGTAGTACATCGTTTGGCGGAAGTAATTCACCCCTCCACTTT,CASSTSFGGSNSPLHF
16,-,-,TRBJ2-2,TRBV11-3,TGTGCCAGCAGCTCCCCGGGGGGCGCGAACACCGGGGAGCTGTTTTTT,CASSSPGGANTGELFF
13,TRBD1,once,TRBJ2-7,TRBV19,TGTGCCAGTAGTACACAGGGGGCGGGGGAGCAGTACTTC,CASSTQGAGEQYF
15,-,once,TRBJ1-3,TRBV18,TGTGCCAGCTCGTCTACAGGGTACGGCGGAAACACCATATATTTT,CASSSTGYGGNTIYF
16,TRBD1,-,TRBJ1-2,TRBV18,TGTGCCAGCTCACCCGCAAGGACAGGGAGGAACTATGGCTACACCTTC,CASSPARTGRNYGYTF
13,-,-,TRBJ1-6,TRBV6-6,TGTGCCAGCAGTTACGTTGGTAATTCACCCCTCCACTTT,CASSYVGNSPLHF
15,-,-,TRBJ2-1,TRBV6-1,TGTGCCAGCAGCCTGGACAGCAACTCCTACAATGAGCAGTTCTTC,CASSLDSNSYNEQFF
15,-,-,TRBJ1-5,TRBV6-5,TGTGCCAGCAGTTACTCGAAGCAGAGCAATCAGCCCCAGCATTTT,CASSYSKQSNQPQHF
15,TRBD1,-,TRBJ1-2,TRBV6-5,TGTGCCAGCAGGGTTACAGGGGGCATGTTCTATGGCTACACCTTC,CASRVTGGMFYGYTF
17,TRBD1,few,TRBJ1-6,TRBV2,TGTGCCAGCAGAATAGCACAGGGGAGCTCCTATAATTCACCCCTCCACTTT,CASRIAQGSSYNSPLHF
15,TRBD1,-,TRBJ1-5,TRBV28,TGTGCCAGCAGAGGGACAGGGATTAGCAATCAGCCCCAGCATTTT,CASRGTGISNQPQHF
16,-,-,TRBJ2-7,TRBV10-1,TGCGCCAGCAGTGTCGAATCCGGGACACCGGCCTACGAGCAGTACTTC,CASSVESGTPAYEQYF
16,-,-,TRBJ2-2,TRBV7-2,TGTGCCAGCAGCTTAGACGCTTACTCGAACACCGGGGAGCTGTTTTTT,CASSLDAYSNTGELFF
14,-,-,TRBJ1-1,TRBV5-1,TGCGCCAGCAGCTTCCGGGGTCTGAACACTGAAGCTTTCTTT,CASSFRGLNTEAFF
17,TRBD1,-,TRBJ1-5,TRBV10-1,TGCGCCGGCGGGCGACAGGGCTGGATTGTGGACAATCAGCCCCAGCATTTT,CAGGRQGWIVDNQPQHF
14,-,-,TRBJ1-2,TRBV7-2,TGTGCCAGCAGCTTGTCGGGTACTAACTATGGCTACACCTTC,CASSLSGTNYGYTF
13,-,-,TRBJ1-2,TRBV6-5,TGTGCCAGCAGTTCCACAGTAAACTATGGCTACACCTTC,CASSSTVNYGYTF
13,-,-,TRBJ1-2,TRBV11-2,TGTGCCAGCAGCTTAGGCCGAGGCTATGGCTACACCTTC,CASSLGRGYGYTF
16,-,-,TRBJ1-2,TRBV6-5,TGTGCCAGCAGTTACTCTGGGACGGTTCTCGGCGGGGGCTACACCTTC,CASSYSGTVLGGGYTF
14,-,once,TRBJ2-7,TRBV10-3,TGTGCCATCAGTGAGAGAGGGTCTGCGTACGAGCAGTACTTC,CAISERGSAYEQYF
15,TRBD1,-,TRBJ1-4,TRBV28,TGTGCCAGCAGTTTAGGACGGACAGGGAGTGAAAAACTGTTTTTT,CASSLGRTGSEKLFF
12,-,few,TRBJ1-1,TRBV29-1,TGCAGCGTTGTAGCCGTGAACACTGAAGCTTTCTTT,CSVVAVNTEAFF
13,-,-,TRBJ1-6,TRBV4-3,TGCGCCAGCAGCCAGGCCTTTAATTCACCCCTCCACTTT,CASSQAFNSPLHF
12,-,-,TRBJ1-1,TRBV10-3,TGTGCCATCAGTGAGTCATCAGGGGAAGCTTTCTTT,CAISESSGEAFF
15,-,-,TRBJ2-7,TRBV7-2,TGTGCCAGCAGCTTAGGTGAAAACAGGGCCTACGAGCAGTACTTC,CASSLGENRAYEQYF
16,TRBD2,-,TRBJ2-1,TRBV19,TGTGCCAGTAGTAACCTAGCGGGGGGGCGTTACAATGAGCAGTTCTTC,CASSNLAGGRYNEQFF
13,-,-,TRBJ2-5,TRBV25-1,TGTGCCAGCAGTGATACTCTCGAAGAGACCCAGTACTTC,CASSDTLEETQYF
17,-,-,TRBJ2-3,TRBV7-9,TGTGCCAGCAGCTTCGGGACTCGCGATTCTAGCACAGATACGCAGTATTTT,CASSFGTRDSSTDTQYF
14,TRBD1,-,TRBJ2-5,TRBV5-1,TGCGCCAGCAGCTGGGGACAGGTGAGAGAGACCCAGTACTTC,CASSWGQVRETQYF
16,TRBD1,-,TRBJ1-1,TRBV10-3,TGTGCCATCAGTGAGGTTTACAGGGGATTGAACACTGAAGCTTTCTTT,CAISEVYRGLNTEAFF
14,TRBD1,-,TRBJ2-7,TRBV7-2,TGTGCCAGCAGCTTAGGGCAGGGGGCCTACGAGCAGTACTTC,CASSLGQGAYEQYF
13,-,-,TRBJ2-3,TRBV6-2/TRBV6-3,TGTGCCAGCAGTTACTCGGCGGATTATACGCAGTATTTT,CASSYSADYTQYF
15,TRBD2,-,TRBJ2-5,TRBV3-1/TRBV3-2,TGTGCCAGCAGCAAGCGGGGGCGTCTCCAAGAGACCCAGTACTTC,CASSKRGRLQETQYF
15,-,-,TRBJ1-2,TRBV15,TGTGCCACCAGCAGAGTAGGGGGGGGAACCTATGGCTACACCTTC,CATSRVGGGTYGYTF
14,TRBD1,-,TRBJ2-7,TRBV2,TGTGCCAGCAGTTATGGACAGGTCTCCTACGAGCAGTACTTC,CASSYGQVSYEQYF
17,-,-,TRBJ2-3,TRBV9,TGTGCCAGCAGCGTAGTGGACGGGGGTACGGTCACAGATACGCAGTATTTT,CASSVVDGGTVTDTQYF
15,TRBD1,-,TRBJ1-2,TRBV19,TGTGCCACTACTGAGACAGGGCCCCTTAACTATGGCTACACCTTC,CATTETGPLNYGYTF
15,TRBD1,-,TRBJ1-5,TRBV6-5,TGTGCCAGCAGTTACGGGACAGGGGGTAATCAGCCCCAGCATTTT,CASSYGTGGNQPQHF
14,-,-,TRBJ1-5,TRBV7-9,TGTGCCAGCACGAGGGGACACCTTGAATGGCCCCAGCATTTT,CASTRGHLEWPQHF
12,-,-,TRBJ1-2,TRBV4-3,TGCGCCAGCAGCGGGACGGGCTATGGCTACACCTTC,CASSGTGYGYTF
16,-,many,TRBJ1-6,TRBV27,TGTGCCAGCAGTTTATGGGGAGGGGGTATTCCTTCACCCCTCCACTTT,CASSLWGGGIPSPLHF
15,-,-,TRBJ1-1,TRBV7-2,TGTGCCAGCAGCTTAGGTTCTCAGATGAACACTGAAGCTTTCTTT,CASSLGSQMNTEAFF
16,-,-,TRBJ1-4,TRBV4-3,TGCGCCAGCAGCCAGCTCAGGGGTTCAACTAATGAAAAACTGTTTTTT,CASSQLRGSTNEKLFF
13,TRBD1,-,TRBJ1-5,TRBV7-9,TGTGCCAGCAGCCGGGACAGGGATCAGCCCCAGCATTTT,CASSRDRDQPQHF
16,TRBD1,-,TRBJ1-4,TRBV4-3,TGCGCCAGCAGCCCAGACAGGGGGCAGGGTAATGAAAAACTGTTTTTT,CASSPDRGQGNEKLFF
13,-,-,TRBJ2-5,TRBV5-6,TGTGCCAGCAGCTTGTGGAGTTCGGAGACCCAGTACTTC,CASSLWSSETQYF
13,-,-,TRBJ2-3,TRBV3-1/TRBV3-2,TGTGCCAGCAGCCAATTCACAGTTGATACGCAGTATTTT,CASSQFTVDTQYF
12,-,-,TRBJ1-1,TRBV7-8,TGTGCCAGCAGCCTACGGGGGACTGAAGCTTTCTTT,CASSLRGTEAFF
12,-,-,TRBJ1-1,TRBV7-9,TGTGCCAGCAGCTTGGGTAGGACTGAAGCTTTCTTT,CASSLGRTEAFF